This T cell receptor beta chain derives from a study of beta chain features in type 1 diabetes. Study-wide results and caveats: Shortening of TCRB CDR3s, moderate but significant, appeared in all four CD4+ subsets of Type 1 diabetes patients.

This clone was seen ten or more times. The antigen remains unidentified. Expressed TCRB transcripts were sequenced, since all the RNA that had been isolated was reverse transcribed. Data came from immunoSEQ multiplex PCR; TCRdb stores just in-frame clones and leaves some out. The sample has 400,000 or so clones; 9.5% to 10% are singletons. CDR3 length: 13 amino acids. The J segment lost 2 bases and the V segment lost 7 bases, leaving 7 bases of the junction unmatched. The germline CDR1 and CDR2 sequences are SQVTM and ANQGSEA. Sequenced: central memory CD4+ T cells from blood. The receptor's source is a man between 25 and 39 years old with type 1 diabetes. V gene TRBV29-1 combines with J gene TRBJ1-1; TRBD1 agrees at 7 bases. The CDR3 DNA reads as TGCAGCGCCAAGGGGGCGATAAACACTGAAGCTTTCTTT. Protein: CSAKGAINTEAFF. The full variable domain, in which reference TRBV29-1 and TRBJ1-1 provide the parts outside the CDR3, is SAVISQKPSRDICQRGTSLTIQCQVDSQVTMMFWYRQQPGQSLTLIATANQGSEATYESGFVIDKFPISRPNLTFSTLTVSNMSPEDSSIYLCSAKGAINTEAFFGQGTRLTVV.